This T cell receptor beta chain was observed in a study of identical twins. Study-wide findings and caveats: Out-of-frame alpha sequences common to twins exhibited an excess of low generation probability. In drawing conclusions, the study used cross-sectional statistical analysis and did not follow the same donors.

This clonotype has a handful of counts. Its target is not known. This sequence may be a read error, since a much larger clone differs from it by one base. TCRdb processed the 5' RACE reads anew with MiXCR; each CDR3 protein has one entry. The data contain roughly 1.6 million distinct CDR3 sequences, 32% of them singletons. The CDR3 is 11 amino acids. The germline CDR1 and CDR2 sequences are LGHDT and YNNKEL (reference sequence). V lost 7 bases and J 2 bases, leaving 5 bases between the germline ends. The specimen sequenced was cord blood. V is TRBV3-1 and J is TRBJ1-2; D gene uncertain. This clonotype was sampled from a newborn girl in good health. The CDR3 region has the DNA TGTGCCAGCAAGGACAACTATGGCTACACCTTC. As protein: CASKDNYGYTF.